The TCR beta chain described here comes from a study of T cells after yellow fever vaccination. Study-level points and caveats: Secondary responses were weaker yet peaked faster, day 5 versus 15.

Germline CDR1 and CDR2: DFQATT and SNEGSKA (reference sequence). The CDR3 sequence is 16 residues long. The junction had 9 bases not matched to a gene; V was cut back by 1 base and J by 4 bases. A process of 5'RACE template switching, which added a universal primer site and UMIs, was used to make TCR cDNA. TCRdb re-called the 5' RACE reads through MiXCR, storing one row per CDR3 protein. The table records more than 25,000 distinct CDR3 sequences, about 5.5% of them present only once. This clonotype was picked up many times. V usage is TRBV20-1 and J usage is TRBJ2-3, with 9 bases identical to TRBD2. This TCR was recovered from a man aged 30 to 39 who received the YFV17D yellow fever vaccine. Sequencing was performed on PBMCs, either bulk or a sorted T-cell subset (CD4+, CD8+, memory, or dextramer-sorted; not recorded which), taken 15 days after the yellow fever booster vaccination. The CDR3 region is CSARGQYSGRADTQYF. CDR3 nucleotide sequence: TGCAGTGCTAGAGGCCAATATAGCGGGAGAGCAGATACGCAGTATTTT.